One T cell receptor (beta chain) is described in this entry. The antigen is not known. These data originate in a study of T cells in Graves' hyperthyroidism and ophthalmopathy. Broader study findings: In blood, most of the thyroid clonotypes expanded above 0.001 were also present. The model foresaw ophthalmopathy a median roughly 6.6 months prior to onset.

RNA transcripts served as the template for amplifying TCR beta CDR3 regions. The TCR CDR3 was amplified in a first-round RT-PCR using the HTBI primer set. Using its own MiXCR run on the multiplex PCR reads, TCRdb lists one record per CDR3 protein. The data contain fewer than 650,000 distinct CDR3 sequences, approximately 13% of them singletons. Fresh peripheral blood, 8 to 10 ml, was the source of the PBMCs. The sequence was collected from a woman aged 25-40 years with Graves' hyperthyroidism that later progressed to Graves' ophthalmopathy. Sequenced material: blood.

The CDR3 sequence is CASRPTGNSPLHF. CDR3 nucleotides: TGTGCCAGCAGACCCACAGGAAATTCACCCCTCCACTTT. The chain employs TRBV6-1 and TRBJ1-6, with D tentatively TRBD1 (5 bases). V lost 6 bases and J 7 bases, leaving 10 bases between the germline ends. CDR3 size: 13 residues. The germline V gene has CDR1 MNHNS and CDR2 SASEGT.